The present T cell receptor (beta chain) was sequenced within a study of cytomegalovirus exposure and HLA in healthy donors. Points from the study as a whole: Across donors, most TCRs were seen rarely, yet some public ones were widespread.

CDR1 SGHRS and CDR2 YFSETQ come from the germline V gene. Trimming took 4 bases from V and 2 from J, leaving 8 bases between them. CDR3 length equals 13 residues. This clone was seen only a few times. The antigen remains unidentified. The PCR contained 60 Vbeta and 13 Jbeta primers. Assay: immunoSEQ multiplex PCR; the TCRdb copy retains only in-frame clones and omits some. The sample has over 200,000 clones, approximately 82% seen once. The sequence derives from a woman aged 40 to 50 in good health and CMV-seronegative. This chain connects TRBV5-1 to TRBJ2-3, with D uncertain. The material sequenced was PBMCs. The CDR3 coding sequence is TGCGCCAGCAGCCAACTTAACACAGATACGCAGTATTTT. This encodes CASSQLNTDTQYF.